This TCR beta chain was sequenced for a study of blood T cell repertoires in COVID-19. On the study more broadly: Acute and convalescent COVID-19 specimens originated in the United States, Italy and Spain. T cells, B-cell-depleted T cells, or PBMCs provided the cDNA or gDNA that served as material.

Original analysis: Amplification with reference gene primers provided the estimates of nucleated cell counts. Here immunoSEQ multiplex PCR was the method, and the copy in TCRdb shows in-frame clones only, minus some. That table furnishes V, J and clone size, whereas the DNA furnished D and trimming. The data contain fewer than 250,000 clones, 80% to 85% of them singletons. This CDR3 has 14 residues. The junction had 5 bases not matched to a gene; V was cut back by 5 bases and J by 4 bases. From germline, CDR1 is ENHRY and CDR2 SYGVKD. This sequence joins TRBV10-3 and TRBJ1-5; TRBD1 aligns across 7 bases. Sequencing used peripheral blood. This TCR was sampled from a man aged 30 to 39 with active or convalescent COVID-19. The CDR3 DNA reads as TGTGCCATCAGTACAGGGGCGGGAAATCAGCCCCAGCATTTT. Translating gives CAISTGAGNQPQHF.